This T cell receptor beta chain was identified during a study of CD8+CD57+ T cells in acquired aplastic anemia. The CDR3 extends over 16 amino acids. Germline V gene data show CDR1 as LNHNV and CDR2 as YYDKDF (reference sequence). J was trimmed by 0 bases and V by 1 base; bases with no gene match: 2. Those patients picked for sequencing had displayed CD8+CD57+ cell expansion on flow cytometry. TCR beta VDJ and CDR3 profiles were obtained from a genomic DNA template. TCRdb re-analysed the reads in MiXCR, keeping a single row per CDR3 protein. Among roughly 150,000 distinct CDR3 sequences listed, around half were seen once.

Specimen: sorted CD4+, CD8+, or CD8+CD57+ T cells (not recorded which) from PBMCs. The sequence came from a human donor with aplastic anemia. The chain carries TRBV15 and TRBJ2-2; TRBD1 matches at 7 bases. CDR3 sequence reads: CATSRGTGSNTGELFF. CDR3 nucleotide sequence: TGTGCCACCAGCAGAGGGACAGGCTCGAACACCGGGGAGCTGTTTTTT. The whole variable domain, remainder taken from reference TRBV15 and TRBJ2-2, is DAMVIQNPRYQVTQFGKPVTLSCSQTLNHNVMYWYQQKSSQAPKLLFHYYDKDFNNEADTPDNFQSRRPNTSFCFLDIRSPGLGDTAMYLCATSRGTGSNTGELFFGEGSRLTVL.